A single sample gave rise to the 15 T cell receptor beta chains below, sequenced in a study of identical twins (dated by TCRdb to between 2015 and 2016). Receptor libraries were prepared by 5' RACE. The sequencer was an Illumina HiSeq 2000. The public sequencing data were trimmed at Q25 with fastp and processed into clonotypes with MiXCR by TCRdb, which kept only in-frame beta chains. Each entry is one CDR3 protein sequence, shown with its most common DNA and genes. For this sample there are about 490,000 distinct CDR3 sequences; roughly 15% appear just once. 0.44% of the sample comes from the top ten. Separately, the same data were catalogued under a study of yellow fever vaccine responses in identical twins.

Material: CD4+ T cells sorted from blood. The receptors shown here come from a woman between 18 and 29 years old in good health.

The chain is built from TRBV20-1 and TRBJ2-3, with D uncertain. This CDR3 has 13 residues. Germline assignment: CDR1 DFQATT and CDR2 SNEGSKA (reference sequence). Trimming stripped 3 bases from V and 0 bases from J, with 7 bases between. CDR3 nucleotides: TGCAGTGCTAGGCTCCCGAGCACAGATACGCAGTATTTT. Translated, it gives CSARLPSTDTQYF.

The rearrangement links TRBV20-1 to TRBJ2-7; tentative D call: TRBD2 (6 bases). The V gene's germline CDR1 is DFQATT and CDR2 SNEGSKA (reference sequence). This CDR3 region has 13 residues. V lost 3 bases and J 4 bases, leaving 13 bases between the germline ends. The CDR3 spells CSARMGGRYEQYF. In nucleotides, the CDR3 is TGCAGTGCTAGGATGGGGGGTCGGTACGAGCAGTACTTC.

The V call is TRBV10-3, the J call TRBJ2-1; a possible D gene is TRBD2 (5 bases). The CDR3 is 12 amino acids. Germline V gene sequence: CDR1 ENHRY, CDR2 SYGVKD. Trimming cost V 2 bases and J 6 bases, with 5 bases left between them. This chain's CDR3 is CAISELANEQFF. The CDR3 coding sequence is TGTGCCATCAGTGAGCTAGCCAATGAGCAGTTCTTC.

This clonotype was observed at least ten times. This chain links TRBV5-1 with TRBJ2-3; a weak D match, TRBD1 (6 bases). V dropped 7 bases and J dropped 4 bases, with 13 bases sitting between them. Germline V gene lookup returns CDR1 SGHRS and CDR2 YFSETQ. The CDR3 contains 13 residues. CDR3 sequence reads: CASRGDRPDTQYF. The CDR3 DNA sequence: TGCGCCAGCCGGGGCGACAGGCCAGATACGCAGTATTTT.

This clonotype was seen many times. The J gene is TRBJ1-1, the V gene TRBV3-1, with D possibly TRBD1 on 5 matching bases. Germline CDR1 is LGHDT and CDR2 is YNNKEL (reference sequence). The CDR3 loop spans 15 amino acids. V was cut by 1 base and J by 6 bases, with 15 bases left in between. The CDR3 nucleotides read TGTGCCAGCAGCCAAGCAAGGACACCGAAATCTGAAGCTTTCTTT. Its protein is CASSQARTPKSEAFF.

The chain couples TRBV11-3 to TRBJ2-1; 7 bases align to TRBD2. Germline lookup yields CDR1 SGHNT and CDR2 YENEEA. J gave up 5 bases and V 2 bases, and 6 bases lay outside the gene matches. CDR3 size: 15 residues. CDR3 amino acids: CASSLLAGVHNEQFF. In nucleotides, the CDR3 is TGTGCCAGCAGCTTACTGGCGGGAGTTCACAATGAGCAGTTCTTC.

A few counts support this clonotype. The chain is built from TRBV9 and TRBJ2-2; D is uncertain. This CDR3 has 14 amino acids. The V gene's germline CDR1 is SGDLS and CDR2 YYNGEE. Trimming left V 2 bases short and J 7 bases short, with 12 bases between. CDR3 in DNA: TGTGCCAGCAGCGTCCTAGACCGAAGCGGGGAGCTGTTTTTT. Its translation is CASSVLDRSGELFF.

This chain connects TRBV7-8 to TRBJ2-7; the D gene could be TRBD1 or TRBD2 (6 bases each). V was trimmed by 5 bases and J by 4 bases, leaving 15 bases between them. The CDR3 spans 14 residues. From germline, CDR1 is SGHVS and CDR2 FQNEAQ. In DNA form, the CDR3 reads TGTGCCAGCAGCCCCGGCCGGGGGCAGTACGAGCAGTACTTC. It codes for CASSPGRGQYEQYF.

This clonotype came up many times. This chain connects TRBV5-4 to TRBJ2-1; 7 bases map to TRBD1. This CDR3 region has 13 residues. Germline values: CDR1 SGHNT, CDR2 YYREEE (reference sequence). J gave up 6 bases and V 3 bases, and 3 bases lay outside the gene matches. The CDR3 region is CASSSQGTNEQFF. In DNA form, the CDR3 reads TGTGCCAGCAGCTCACAGGGGACCAATGAGCAGTTCTTC.

The sample holds many counts of this clonotype. The genes are TRBV5-1 and TRBJ2-6; no firm D call. The CDR3 sequence is 15 residues long. The V gene lost 4 bases and the J gene lost 0 bases, with 8 bases spanning the gap. Per the germline V gene, CDR1 is SGHRS and CDR2 is YFSETQ. The CDR3 DNA sequence: TGCGCCAGCAGCGGGATCGGCTCTGGGGCCAACGTCCTGACTTTC. This translates into CASSGIGSGANVLTF. Together with reference TRBV5-1 and TRBJ2-6, the CDR3 gives the full variable domain: KAGVTQTPRYLIKTRGQQVTLSCSPISGHRSVSWYQQTPGQGLQFLFEYFSETQRNKGNFPGRFSGRQFSNSRSEMNVSTLELGDSALYLCASSGIGSGANVLTFGAGSRLTVL.

This clonotype was seen a few times. The CDR3 sequence is CASSHDPPENNEQFF. The CDR3 DNA sequence: TGTGCCAGCAGCCATGACCCTCCGGAAAACAATGAGCAGTTCTTC. V gene TRBV12-3 or TRBV12-4 combines with J gene TRBJ2-1; D is ambiguous. V was pared by 6 bases and J by 5 bases, with 17 bases between. The CDR3 is 15 residues long.

The chain links TRBV28 to TRBJ1-2; tentative D call: TRBD1 (6 bases). Trimming cost V 8 bases and J 5 bases, with 18 bases left between them. The germline gives CDR1 MDHEN, CDR2 SYDVKM. The CDR3 has 14 amino acids. DNA for the CDR3: TGTGCCAGCTTCAACCTTCAGGGGTCGTATGGCTACACCTTC. Protein product: CASFNLQGSYGYTF.

The table lists this clonotype with a few counts. The V and J genes are TRBV28 and TRBJ1-1, with 8 bases fitting TRBD1. Germline V gene lookup returns CDR1 MDHEN and CDR2 SYDVKM. The CDR3 extends over 16 amino acids. V was pared by 2 bases and J by 0 bases, with 5 bases of the junction left unmatched. CDR3: CASSLPGGLMNTEAFF. CDR3 nucleotides: TGTGCCAGCAGTTTACCAGGGGGCTTAATGAACACTGAAGCTTTCTTT. The full variable domain, in which reference TRBV28 and TRBJ1-1 provide the parts outside the CDR3, is DVKVTQSSRYLVKRTGEKVFLECVQDMDHENMFWYRQDPGLGLRLIYFSYDVKMKEKGDIPEGYSVSREKKERFSLILESASTNQTSMYLCASSLPGGLMNTEAFFGQGTRLTVV.

V usage is TRBV14 and J usage is TRBJ1-1; TRBD1 might be the D (5 bases). The germline V and J ends were trimmed by 1 base and 4 bases, with 19 bases remaining between them. This CDR3 region has 17 residues. Germline CDR1 SGHDN, CDR2 FVKESK. The CDR3, as DNA: TGTGCCAGCAGCCAAGGATTCGGGGCGCGGGTGGGCACTGAAGCTTTCTTT. This translates into CASSQGFGARVGTEAFF.

The chain recombines TRBV20-1 with TRBJ2-1; D perhaps matches TRBD1 (6 bases). This CDR3 region has 14 residues. V shed 2 bases and J shed 4 bases, with 12 bases lying between them. CDR1 is DFQATT, CDR2 SNEGSKA, per germline (reference sequence). The CDR3 region has the DNA TGCAGTGCTAGATACGGACAGAATTACAATGAGCAGTTCTTC. This codes for CSARYGQNYNEQFF.